These T cell receptor beta chains were read from a single sample in a study of immune evolution from preneoplasia to lung adenocarcinoma. The repertoire was sequenced with immunoSEQ multiplex PCR; TCRdb's copy has only in-frame clones and lacks some. The repertoire consists of about 8,400 clones, with around 81% occurring once and the leading ten covering 6.5% to 10%. What was sequenced was FFPE invasive lung adenocarcinoma tissue. The source is a person aged 50-59 years with lung adenocarcinoma. Each CDR3 is given with its conserved first and last residue. Fields, in order: V gene, clone size, J gene, D gene, CDR3 DNA, CDR3 protein. The D gene is left open where the match is weak. Some rows mark clone size as missing; the rest say once, few, many or name a class of expanded clone.

v_call: TRBV4-1; clone_size: NA; j_call: TRBJ2-5; d_call: TRBD2; cdr3_nt: TGCGCCAGCAGCCAAGAGGTGCGGGGGGGCCGAGAGACCCAGTACTTC; cdr3_aa: CASSQEVRGGRETQYF
v_call: TRBV5-6; clone_size: NA; j_call: TRBJ2-5; d_call: NA; cdr3_nt: TGTGCCAGCAGCTTGGATGGGCCGAAAGAGACCCAGTACTTC; cdr3_aa: CASSLDGPKETQYF
v_call: TRBV14; clone_size: NA; j_call: TRBJ1-1; d_call: NA; cdr3_nt: TGTGCCAGCAGCCAAGACGGGGTTAGCACTGAAGCTTTCTTT; cdr3_aa: CASSQDGVSTEAFF
v_call: TRBV13; clone_size: NA; j_call: TRBJ1-1; d_call: TRBD1; cdr3_nt: TGTGCCAGCAGCTTAGGGGTGACAGGGGAAGCTTTCTTT; cdr3_aa: CASSLGVTGEAFF
v_call: TRBV15; clone_size: NA; j_call: TRBJ2-7; d_call: NA; cdr3_nt: TGTGCCACCCAGGACTCCACTTTCTCCTACGAGCAGTACTTC; cdr3_aa: CATQDSTFSYEQYF
v_call: TRBV4-1; clone_size: NA; j_call: TRBJ1-3; d_call: TRBD1; cdr3_nt: TGCGCCAGCAGCCACCAACAGGGGGCTGGAAACACCATATATTTT; cdr3_aa: CASSHQQGAGNTIYF
v_call: TRBV18; clone_size: few; j_call: TRBJ1-2; d_call: NA; cdr3_nt: TGTGCCAGCTCACTATGGGAAGCTAACTATGGCTACACCTTC; cdr3_aa: CASSLWEANYGYTF
v_call: TRBV5-6; clone_size: once; j_call: TRBJ2-3; d_call: NA; cdr3_nt: TGTGCCAGCAGCTTGGCCTCAGACACAGATACGCAGTATTTT; cdr3_aa: CASSLASDTDTQYF
v_call: TRBV2; clone_size: large; j_call: TRBJ2-7; d_call: NA; cdr3_nt: TGTGCCAGCAGTGATTTCCCGGTCGAGCAGTACTTC; cdr3_aa: CASSDFPVEQYF
v_call: TRBV19; clone_size: NA; j_call: TRBJ2-4; d_call: NA; cdr3_nt: TGTGCCAGTAAACCGGAGGGCAAAAACATTCAGTACTTC; cdr3_aa: CASKPEGKNIQYF
v_call: TRBV14; clone_size: NA; j_call: TRBJ1-2; d_call: TRBD1; cdr3_nt: TGTGCCAGCAGCCCGACAGGGGGCTCCTATGGCTACACCTTC; cdr3_aa: CASSPTGGSYGYTF
v_call: TRBV7-8; clone_size: NA; j_call: TRBJ1-5; d_call: TRBD1; cdr3_nt: TGTGCCAGCAGCCCGAAGGGGGCAGGGGGTGGGCAGCCCCAGCATTTT; cdr3_aa: CASSPKGAGGGQPQHF
v_call: TRBV6-5; clone_size: few; j_call: TRBJ2-1; d_call: NA; cdr3_nt: TGTGCCAGCAGTTCGGACATCCAGCCCTACAATGAGCAGTTCTTC; cdr3_aa: CASSSDIQPYNEQFF
v_call: TRBV27; clone_size: once; j_call: TRBJ1-5; d_call: TRBD1; cdr3_nt: TGTGCCAGCAGTTGGGGGGGGACAGGGGATCAGCCCCAGCATTTT; cdr3_aa: CASSWGGTGDQPQHF
v_call: TRBV18; clone_size: NA; j_call: TRBJ2-7; d_call: TRBD1; cdr3_nt: TGTGCCAGCTCACCCGGGACAGGGTTCGACGAGCAGTACTTC; cdr3_aa: CASSPGTGFDEQYF
v_call: TRBV2; clone_size: once; j_call: TRBJ2-3; d_call: NA; cdr3_nt: TGTGCCAGCAGTGAAGCGCTTTCTTCTGATACGCAGTATTTT; cdr3_aa: CASSEALSSDTQYF
v_call: TRBV30; clone_size: NA; j_call: TRBJ2-2; d_call: TRBD1; cdr3_nt: TGTGCCTGGAGCCGGGACAGAATGAACACCGGGGAGCTGTTTTTT; cdr3_aa: CAWSRDRMNTGELFF
v_call: TRBV2; clone_size: NA; j_call: TRBJ1-2; d_call: NA; cdr3_nt: TGTGCCAGCAGTGAAATTTTAACAGGCTATGGCTACACCTTC; cdr3_aa: CASSEILTGYGYTF
v_call: TRBV2; clone_size: once; j_call: TRBJ2-3; d_call: TRBD1; cdr3_nt: TGTGCCAGCAGTCCCGACAGGGTGAGGACAGATACGCAGTATTTT; cdr3_aa: CASSPDRVRTDTQYF
v_call: TRBV9; clone_size: NA; j_call: TRBJ2-2; d_call: TRBD1; cdr3_nt: TGTGCCAGCAGCTCCCGGGACAGGAACACCGGGGAGCTGTTTTTT; cdr3_aa: CASSSRDRNTGELFF
v_call: TRBV30; clone_size: NA; j_call: TRBJ2-2; d_call: NA; cdr3_nt: TGTGCCTGGAGTTGGGGGCGGAACACCGGGGAGCTGTTTTTT; cdr3_aa: CAWSWGRNTGELFF
v_call: TRBV19; clone_size: NA; j_call: TRBJ2-1; d_call: NA; cdr3_nt: TGTGCCAGTAGTCTGAGGGGGACTGGAGACTCCTACAATGAGCAGTTCTTC; cdr3_aa: CASSLRGTGDSYNEQFF
v_call: TRBV10-2; clone_size: NA; j_call: TRBJ1-1; d_call: TRBD1; cdr3_nt: TGCGCCAGCAGTAAGGCGGACAGGGTCCCTGAAGCTTTCTTT; cdr3_aa: CASSKADRVPEAFF
v_call: TRBV30; clone_size: NA; j_call: TRBJ2-3; d_call: NA; cdr3_nt: TGTGCCTGGAGTGTTCAAGGGGTGGGGGCCCTCGGTGGAGATACGCAGTATTTT; cdr3_aa: CAWSVQGVGALGGDTQYF
v_call: TRBV5-6; clone_size: NA; j_call: TRBJ1-2; d_call: NA; cdr3_nt: TGTGCCAGCAGCTTGGGCGGGAGCTATGGCTACACCTTC; cdr3_aa: CASSLGGSYGYTF
v_call: TRBV11-2; clone_size: NA; j_call: TRBJ2-7; d_call: NA; cdr3_nt: TGTGCCAGCAGCTTAGGGCGGTCCTACGAGCAGTACTTC; cdr3_aa: CASSLGRSYEQYF
v_call: TRBV29-1; clone_size: NA; j_call: TRBJ1-1; d_call: TRBD1; cdr3_nt: TGCAGCGCTGGGACAGCTGAAGCTTTCTTT; cdr3_aa: CSAGTAEAFF
v_call: TRBV30; clone_size: NA; j_call: TRBJ2-7; d_call: NA; cdr3_nt: TGTGCCTGGAGTCCTCCGGACTACGAGCAGTACTTC; cdr3_aa: CAWSPPDYEQYF
v_call: TRBV25-1; clone_size: NA; j_call: TRBJ1-6; d_call: NA; cdr3_nt: TGTGCCAGCAGTGAATGGGGACACTTTAATTCACCCCTCCACTTT; cdr3_aa: CASSEWGHFNSPLHF